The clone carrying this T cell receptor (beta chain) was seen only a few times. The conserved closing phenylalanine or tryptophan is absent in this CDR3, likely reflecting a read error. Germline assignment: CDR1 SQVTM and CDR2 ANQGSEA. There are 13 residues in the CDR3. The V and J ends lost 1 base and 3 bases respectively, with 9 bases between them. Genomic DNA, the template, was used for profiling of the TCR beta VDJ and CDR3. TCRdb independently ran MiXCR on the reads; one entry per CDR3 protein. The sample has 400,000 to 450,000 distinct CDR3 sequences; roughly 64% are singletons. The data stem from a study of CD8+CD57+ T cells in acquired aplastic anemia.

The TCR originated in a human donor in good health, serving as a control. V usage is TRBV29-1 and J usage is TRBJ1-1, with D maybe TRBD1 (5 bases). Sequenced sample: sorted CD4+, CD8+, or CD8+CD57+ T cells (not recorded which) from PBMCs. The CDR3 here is CSVEVTGDTEAFL. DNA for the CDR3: TGCAGCGTTGAAGTAACAGGAGACACTGAAGCTTTCCTT.